Each of the 25 T cell receptor beta chains below was sequenced from the same sample in a study of cytomegalovirus exposure and HLA in healthy donors. The PCR was carried out with 60 Vbeta primers and 13 Jbeta primers. Libraries were prepared by immunoSEQ multiplex PCR; TCRdb keeps only in-frame clonotypes and omits some of them. The sample records fewer than 150,000 clones, around 81% being singletons. The sample consisted of PBMCs. The receptors derive from a male donor in good health and CMV-seronegative.

The chain is built from TRBV4-1 and TRBJ1-4; D remains ambiguous. CDR1 is MGHRA, CDR2 YSYEKL, per germline. The V end lost 2 bases, the J end lost 14 bases, and 12 bases lay between the germline ends. The CDR3 is 12 amino acids. This chain's CDR3 is CASSQPRGWLFF. The DNA for the CDR3 is TGCGCCAGCAGCCAACCCCGAGGTTGGCTGTTTTTT.

The genes are TRBV28 and TRBJ1-2; tentatively, D is TRBD1 (6 bases). The V and J ends lost 2 bases and 7 bases respectively, with 8 bases between them. The CDR3 runs 12 residues. Germline loops: CDR1 MDHEN, CDR2 SYDVKM. CDR3 in DNA: TGTGCCAGCAGTTTAGGACAGCCTGGCTACACCTTC. Its protein product is CASSLGQPGYTF.

CDR3 bases: TGTGCCAGCTCGACAGGGATCAACTATGGCTACACCTTC. Its translation: CASSTGINYGYTF. The V and J genes are TRBV18 and TRBJ1-2; 7 positions match TRBD1. This CDR3 region has 13 residues. The V segment lost 6 bases and the J segment 2 bases; nucleotides outside the gene matches: 3. Germline values: CDR1 KGHSH, CDR2 LQKENI.

The chain combines TRBV7-3 with TRBJ2-1; the match to TRBD2 covers 10 bases. The V gene end was trimmed by 5 bases and the J gene end by 6 bases; junction bases not matched to a gene: 7. The CDR3 totals 15 residues. Germline V lookup: CDR1 SGHTA, CDR2 FQGTGA. For the CDR3, the DNA is TGTGCCAGCAGCAAGGCCCTAGCGGGAGCCAATGAGCAGTTCTTC. Its translation: CASSKALAGANEQFF.

This sequence joins TRBV7-3 and TRBJ2-7; TRBD2 might be the D (6 bases). V was shortened by 3 bases and J by 7 bases, with 16 bases between the two germline ends. The germline CDR1 and CDR2 sequences are SGHTA and FQGTGA. CDR3 length: 14 amino acids. CDR3 in amino acids: CASSFASGDGEQYF. As DNA, the CDR3 is TGTGCCAGCAGCTTCGCGTCGGGAGATGGGGAGCAGTACTTC.

This clone was counted once. This chain joins TRBV4-2 and TRBJ2-1, with 9 bases matching TRBD2. CDR1 is LGHNA and CDR2 is YNFKEQ in the germline V gene. The V and J ends lost 0 bases and 4 bases, in that order; junction bases with no gene match: 4. The CDR3 has 16 residues. CDR3 loop: CASSQDLSGRYNEQFF. CDR3 bases: TGTGCCAGCAGCCAAGATTTAAGCGGGAGGTACAATGAGCAGTTCTTC.

The V gene is TRBV19, the J gene TRBJ2-1; the match to TRBD2 covers 10 bases. CDR1 LNHDA and CDR2 SQIVND come from the germline V gene (reference sequence). Germline trimming cut 6 bases from V and 9 bases from J; bases unmatched to any gene: 8. This CDR3 region has 14 residues. CDR3 residues: CASRSGGAVVEQFF. Here the CDR3 DNA reads TGTGCCAGTAGAAGCGGGGGGGCTGTTGTTGAGCAGTTCTTC.

In its sample, this clone was seen a few times. This chain connects TRBV9 to TRBJ2-7, with a weak D call TRBD2 (5 bases). The CDR3 consists of 14 residues. Looked up from germline, CDR1 is SGDLS and CDR2 is YYNGEE. Trimming removed 4 bases from V and 4 bases from J, with 15 bases in between. This CDR3 reads CASSPRAMDYEQYF. CDR3 nucleotide sequence: TGTGCCAGCAGCCCGCGGGCCATGGATTACGAGCAGTACTTC.

The chain carries TRBV7-9 and TRBJ1-2; D ambiguous. The CDR3 totals 13 residues. Germline loops: CDR1 SEHNR, CDR2 FQNEAQ (reference sequence). V was cut by 5 bases and J by 5 bases, with 12 bases left in between. CDR3 DNA sequence: TGTGCCAGCAGCCTGGGCACCCTTTATGGCTACACCTTC. Translated, it gives CASSLGTLYGYTF.

The chain couples TRBV27 to TRBJ2-1; 8 bases line up with TRBD2. The V and J ends lost 1 base and 4 bases, in that order; junction bases with no gene match: 12. This CDR3 is 18 amino acids long. In germline, CDR1 is MNHEY, CDR2 SMNVEV (reference sequence). The CDR3 DNA follows: TGTGCCAGCAGTTTATGGTCCCTCCGGGCGGGAGGTTACAATGAGCAGTTCTTC. Encoded protein: CASSLWSLRAGGYNEQFF.

The chain links TRBV9 to TRBJ2-7; 7 positions agree with TRBD1. CDR1 is SGDLS, CDR2 YYNGEE, per germline. The CDR3 loop spans 17 amino acids. The V and J ends lost 0 bases and 0 bases, in that order; junction bases with no gene match: 9. CDR3 nucleotide sequence: TGTGCCAGCAGCGTAGCGGGACAGCCGACAAGCTCCTACGAGCAGTACTTC. Amino acids: CASSVAGQPTSSYEQYF.

This chain joins TRBV19 and TRBJ1-1; TRBD1 aligns across 8 bases. The CDR3 consists of 13 residues. The junction had 10 bases not matched to a gene; V was cut back by 6 bases and J by 10 bases. CDR1 and CDR2 from the germline V gene are LNHDA and SQIVND (reference sequence). In DNA, the CDR3 is TGTGCCAGTAGGACCCCGCGGACAGGGAGAGCTTTCTTT. Translated: CASRTPRTGRAFF. Full variable domain (missing parts from reference TRBV19 and TRBJ1-1): DGGITQSPKYLFRKEGQNVTLSCEQNLNHDAMYWYRQDPGQGLRLIYYSQIVNDFQKGDIAEGYSVSREKKESFPLTVTSAQKNPTAFYLCASRTPRTGRAFFGQGTRLTVV.

The chain combines TRBV4-3 with TRBJ1-2; 7 bases match TRBD1. Germline CDR1 is LGHNA and CDR2 is YSLEER. V gave up 0 bases and J gave up 4 bases; unmatched junction bases: 11. This CDR3 has 17 residues. The DNA for the CDR3 is TGCGCCAGCAGCCAAGAGGGACAGCAACTTTTCCCCTATGGCTACACCTTC. It translates to CASSQEGQQLFPYGYTF.

The CDR3 protein is CASSQSDRVYGYTF. The CDR3 DNA sequence: TGCGCCAGCAGCCAGTCAGACAGGGTATATGGCTACACCTTC. The chain employs TRBV4-1 and TRBJ1-2; 7 bases fit TRBD1. The length of the CDR3 is 14 residues. J was trimmed by 5 bases and V by 3 bases; bases with no gene match: 6. Looked up from germline, CDR1 is MGHRA and CDR2 is YSYEKL.

CDR3 loop: CASSAGTHGNEQFF. The CDR3 nucleotides are TGTGCCAGCAGCGCCGGGACTCACGGGAATGAGCAGTTCTTC. This rearrangement joins TRBV5-4 to TRBJ2-1; D perhaps matches TRBD2 (6 bases). Germline lookup yields CDR1 SGHNT and CDR2 YYREEE (reference sequence). The germline V and J ends were trimmed by 4 bases and 7 bases, with 15 bases remaining between them. The CDR3 runs to 14 residues.

The rearrangement joins TRBV5-4 to TRBJ2-1; D remains unclear. Looked up from germline, CDR1 is SGHNT and CDR2 is YYREEE (reference sequence). The CDR3 covers 11 residues. V dropped 9 bases and J dropped 3 bases, with 7 bases sitting between them. CDR3 amino acids: CATTSYNEQFF. CDR3 bases: TGTGCCACCACCAGCTACAATGAGCAGTTCTTC.

The chain has TRBV4-1 and TRBJ2-1, with D hard to call. Trimming shortened V by 4 bases and J by 6 bases, and 10 bases separated the two germline ends. CDR1 and CDR2 (germline): MGHRA, YSYEKL. This CDR3 region has 13 residues. The CDR3 DNA is TGCGCCAGCAGCCGCCTGGTAGCCAATGAGCAGTTCTTC. Translation: CASSRLVANEQFF.

This chain links TRBV7-9 with TRBJ2-2; no definite D call. Trimming took 5 bases from V and 1 from J, leaving 11 bases between them. The CDR3 consists of 15 residues. Germline V gives CDR1 SEHNR, CDR2 FQNEAQ (reference sequence). The CDR3, as DNA: TGTGCCAGCAGCATACCAAACATGAACACCGGGGAGCTGTTTTTT. Its translation: CASSIPNMNTGELFF.

This clone has a single count. This chain links TRBV5-6 with TRBJ2-5; D unclear. The CDR3 extends over 14 amino acids. Per the germline V gene, CDR1 is SGHDT and CDR2 is YYEEEE. The V end was cut by 2 bases, the J end by 5 bases, with 13 bases between. The CDR3 is CASSFSGYGETQYF. Here the CDR3 DNA reads TGTGCCAGCAGCTTCTCCGGGTACGGGGAGACCCAGTACTTC.

The chain is built from TRBV7-9 and TRBJ1-3; TRBD1 aligns across 11 bases. CDR1 and CDR2 (germline): SEHNR, FQNEAQ (reference sequence). Germline trimming cut 5 bases from V and 4 bases from J; bases unmatched to any gene: 7. This CDR3 region has 16 residues. DNA of the CDR3: TGTGCCAGCAGCATTGGGACAGGGGGGACAGGAAACACCATATATTTT. Translation gives CASSIGTGGTGNTIYF.

This chain's CDR3 is CASSFLTHLGGSTHEQYF. In nucleotides, the CDR3 is TGTGCCAGCAGCTTCCTCACCCACTTAGGCGGGAGTACCCACGAGCAGTACTTC. The gene calls are TRBV5-6 and TRBJ2-7, with TRBD2 matching 7 bases. Germline V gene sequence: CDR1 SGHDT, CDR2 YYEEEE. V lost 2 bases, J lost 5 bases, and 19 bases stayed unmatched. The CDR3 covers 18 residues.

This clone occurred a few times. The chain carries TRBV7-9 and TRBJ2-1, with 7 positions matching TRBD2. Germline CDR1 reads SEHNR; CDR2 reads FQNEAQ (reference sequence). The CDR3 has 15 amino acids. The V segment lost 5 bases and the J segment 4 bases; nucleotides outside the gene matches: 8. This CDR3 reads CASSRRDYSYNEQFF. In nucleotides, the CDR3 is TGTGCCAGCAGCCGCCGGGACTACTCTTACAATGAGCAGTTCTTC.

The chain employs TRBV30 and TRBJ1-6, with D maybe TRBD1 (5 bases). Between the trimmed V and J ends, which lost 7 bases and 9 bases, there was a span of 16 bases. CDR1 GTSNPN and CDR2 SVGIG come from the germline V gene (reference sequence). The CDR3 spans 13 residues. The CDR3 here is CALRHRSSSPLHF. The CDR3 DNA reads TGTGCCTTGAGACACAGGTCGAGTTCACCCCTCCACTTT.

This clone was counted once. The chain carries TRBV29-1 and TRBJ2-7; the match to TRBD1 covers 11 bases. CDR3 length: 15 amino acids. Germline V gene sequence: CDR1 SQVTM, CDR2 ANQGSEA. V trimming: 6 bases; J trimming: 1 base; junction bases outside the gene matches: 8. As DNA, the CDR3 is TGCAGCGTCTCCAAGGGGGACAGGGGGTCCTACGAGCAGTACTTC. Its translation: CSVSKGDRGSYEQYF.

This clone is medium-sized (0.01 to 0.1%) by share. This sequence joins TRBV6-1 and TRBJ1-2, with 9 positions matching TRBD1. V lost 6 bases to trimming and J lost 8 bases; unmatched junction nucleotides: 13. Per germline, CDR1 MNHNS and CDR2 SASEGT. This CDR3 contains 15 residues. CDR3 residues: CASSPGTGSPWGYTF. CDR3 coding DNA: TGTGCCAGCAGCCCCGGGACAGGGAGTCCGTGGGGCTACACCTTC.